Only one count was recorded for the clone carrying this T cell receptor (beta chain). What it recognizes is unknown. One end of the junction is discordant with germline, which a read error may explain. Profiled with immunoSEQ multiplex PCR; TCRdb holds only in-frame clones, not every one. The sample lists some 2,000,000 clones, under 97% seen once, with 0.1% to 0.15% in the top ten. Per the germline V gene, CDR1 is LNHNV and CDR2 is YYDKDF (reference sequence). This CDR3 has 12 amino acids. Those who donated were healthy HIV-negative adults, with no recent acute infections or vaccinations reported. Negatively enriched CD4+ T cells were divided by CD45RA into naive and memory. This entry belongs to a study of shared clonotypes between healthy human individuals. About the study: A donor's plate count was three for CD4 naive and three for CD4 memory; CD8 naive had two and CD8 memory one. Study results and caveats: The study found 4.5% to 5% of naive CD4 clonotypes shared across several donors.

This chain links TRBV15 with TRBJ1-2; D is possibly TRBD1 (6 bases). Sequencing was performed on naive CD4+ T cells sorted from blood. The subset was: CD45RA+ positively selected. This sequence was found in a man in his late teens or twenties in good health. As DNA, the CDR3 is TGTGCCACCAGCAGAGATAGGGGGACTACCTCCTTC. It codes for CATSRDRGTTSF.